This entry describes one T cell receptor (beta chain). This specimen comes from a study of blood T cell repertoires in COVID-19. V was pared by 2 bases and J by 4 bases, with 5 bases between. Germline V gene data show CDR1 as MNHNS and CDR2 as SASEGT. The length of the CDR3 is 12 residues. Sequenced by immunoSEQ multiplex PCR; TCRdb stores in-frame clones only, minus some. The sample consists of a few hundred thousand clones, approximately 86% of them appearing once. The gene calls are TRBV6-1 and TRBJ1-1; D remains unclear. Material for sequencing was peripheral blood. The sequence was obtained from a man aged 80 or over with acute or convalescent COVID-19. The CDR3 is CASSESRTEAFF. In DNA form, the CDR3 reads TGTGCCAGCAGTGAATCGCGCACTGAAGCTTTCTTT.